This T cell receptor (beta chain) was sequenced for a study of beta chain features in type 1 diabetes. About the research overall: Age and gender were similar between patients and healthy donors, as were cell yields. Cells sorted and examined across all samples totaled approximately 100,000,000.

This clone showed up just once. Blood was drawn once from each donor into heparinised tubes. The draws averaged about 0.11 L. CD4+ naive, central memory, regulatory and stem cell-like memory cells were sorted via CD45RO/CCR7/CD25/CD127/CD95/CD27. Of the isolated RNA, all was reverse transcribed, and so the sequenced material was expressed TCRB transcripts. Clones were sequenced by immunoSEQ multiplex PCR, and TCRdb holds only the in-frame ones, with some missing. The sample has more than 150,000 clones; more than 9.5% are singletons. The sequenced sample was central memory CD4+ T cells from blood. This sequence was found in a man between 18 and 29 years old in good health.

CDR3 nucleotides: TGCAGCGCACACAGGGGGCCGGACTATGGCTACACCTTC. Amino acid sequence: CSAHRGPDYGYTF. The gene calls are TRBV29-1 and TRBJ1-2; 9 bases fit TRBD1. Unmatched junction bases numbered 6, after V lost 7 bases and J lost 3 bases. Germline V lookup: CDR1 SQVTM, CDR2 ANQGSEA. This CDR3 region has 13 residues.